The clone carrying this T cell receptor (beta chain) was detected a few times. Germline V gene data show CDR1 as MNHNS and CDR2 as SASEGT. Trimming removed 6 bases from V and 7 bases from J, with 19 bases in between. The CDR3 length is 15 residues. Using immunoSEQ multiplex PCR, the repertoire was profiled, and TCRdb retains in-frame clones only, with some absent. The table records roughly 34,000 clones, 76% of them present only once. The data were obtained in a study of STAT5B mutations in CD4+ large granular lymphocyte leukemia. The clonotype was recovered from a human donor in good health. Sample: CD4+ T cells from blood buffy coats. The chain recombines TRBV6-1 with TRBJ1-5, with a tentative D call TRBD1 (5 bases). CDR3 sequence (DNA): TGTGCCAGCAGAACGCCACAAGGCCCAGGGCAGCCCCAGCATTTT. It translates to CASRTPQGPGQPQHF.